The clone carrying this T cell receptor (beta chain) was seen just once. The trim removed 4 bases at V and 3 bases at J, leaving 5 bases unmatched. From germline, CDR1 is MNHEY and CDR2 SMNVEV (reference sequence). The CDR3 totals 15 residues. This record comes from a study of blood T cell repertoires in COVID-19. Study information: The United States, Italy and Spain were the sources of the acute and convalescent COVID-19 samples. From T cells, B-cell-depleted T cells, or PBMCs came the material, which was cDNA or gDNA.

Original methodology: The authors estimated nucleated cell counts from reference gene primer amplification. Some clones are missing from TCRdb's copy, which holds only in-frame ones; the method was immunoSEQ multiplex PCR. The V and J calls and clone size come from that table; D and trimming were worked out from the DNA. In the table there are about 110,000 clones, over 70% of which are singletons. Sequences were obtained from peripheral blood. V gene TRBV27 combines with J gene TRBJ2-5; TRBD2 aligns across 10 bases. The receptor was derived from a human donor in a cohort sampled during active or convalescent COVID-19. CDR3 nucleotide sequence: TGTGCCAGCAGTTACTGCCTAGCGGGGGAAGAGACCCAGTACTTC. Translating gives CASSYCLAGEETQYF.